These T cell receptor beta chains were read from a single sample in a study of T cell repertoires in cytomegalovirus infection. TCRdb called the reads again in MiXCR, with one record for every CDR3 protein. The repertoire includes 200,000 or so distinct CDR3 sequences, approximately 28% of them detected once, and 30% to 40% sits in the top ten. Sequencing input: PBMCs. These receptor sequences come from a human donor in good health (CMV status not recorded). Some clones in this sample may be carry-over from other donors' samples. CDR3s include the opening cysteine and the closing phenylalanine or tryptophan. Fields, in order: V gene, D gene, clone size, J gene, CDR3 protein, CDR3 DNA. The D gene is left open where the match is weak. The size of a clone is reported for some rows only, either as once, few or many, or as a class for expanded clones.

TRBV25-1	.	.	TRBJ1-5	CASSPRGLSNQPQHF	TGTGCCAGCAGCCCGCGGGGGTTGAGCAATCAGCCCCAGCATTTT
TRBV18	.	.	TRBJ1-1	CASSPQVNTEAFF	TGTGCCAGCTCACCACAAGTAAACACTGAAGCTTTCTTT
TRBV6-6	.	once	TRBJ1-1	CASKWGAATEAFF	TGTGCCAGCAAATGGGGGGCGGCCACTGAAGCTTTCTTT
TRBV12-3/TRBV12-4	TRBD1	.	TRBJ1-4	CASSSDRSNEKLFF	TGTGCCAGCAGTTCGGACAGGTCGAATGAAAAACTGTTTTTT
TRBV7-9	.	.	TRBJ2-3	CASSPIIRQYF	TGTGCCAGCAGCCCCATCATTCGGCAGTATTTT
TRBV7-2	.	few	TRBJ2-5	CASSSPRGSQETQYF	TGTGCCAGCAGCTCCCCCCGTGGCAGCCAAGAGACCCAGTACTTC
TRBV12-3/TRBV12-4	TRBD2	many	TRBJ2-2	CASREVTGELFF	TGTGCCTCTCGGGAGGTGACCGGGGAGCTGTTTTTT
TRBV7-3	TRBD1	.	TRBJ2-7	CASSLTGTGEGEQYF	TGTGCCAGCAGCTTAACCGGGACAGGGGAGGGCGAGCAGTACTTC
TRBV3-1	.	.	TRBJ1-1	CASSQEGGGWSAEAFF	TGTGCCAGCAGCCAAGAGGGGGGGGGGTGGAGCGCTGAAGCTTTCTTT
TRBV10-3	.	.	TRBJ1-1	CAISGPGKTEAFF	TGTGCCATCAGTGGGCCGGGGAAGACTGAAGCTTTCTTT
TRBV7-9	.	.	TRBJ2-6	CASSRGLTSGANVLTF	TGTGCCAGCAGCCGGGGACTCACCTCTGGGGCCAACGTCCTGACTTTC
TRBV6-1	.	.	TRBJ1-2	CASSSDGTYGYTF	TGTGCCAGCAGTTCCGACGGAACTTATGGCTACACCTTC
TRBV7-2	.	many	TRBJ2-3	CASSLQSALRTDTQYF	TGTGCCAGCAGCCTACAGTCCGCCCTTCGCACAGATACGCAGTATTTT
TRBV7-8	.	few	TRBJ2-7	CASSLSSGREQYF	TGTGCCAGCAGCTTATCCTCGGGAAGGGAGCAGTACTTC
TRBV6-1	.	.	TRBJ1-4	CASRVGTNEKLFF	TGTGCCAGCAGGGTAGGAACTAATGAAAAACTGTTTTTT
TRBV10-3	TRBD2	.	TRBJ2-7	CAIRMGLAGESSYEQYF	TGTGCCATCAGGATGGGACTAGCGGGGGAAAGCTCCTACGAGCAGTACTTC
TRBV11-2	.	many	TRBJ1-1	CASSLNPGGNTEAFF	TGTGCCAGCAGCCTGAACCCGGGAGGGAACACTGAAGCTTTCTTT
TRBV11-2	.	few	TRBJ1-5	CASSLAGQLNQPQHF	TGTGCCAGCAGCTTAGCAGGTCAGCTCAATCAGCCCCAGCATTTT
TRBV5-1	.	few	TRBJ2-2	CASSLGGLGSAGELFF	TGCGCCAGCAGCCTGGGAGGCTTAGGATCCGCCGGGGAGCTGTTTTTT
TRBV5-5	.	few	TRBJ1-4	CASSGGGDGRFEKLFF	TGTGCCAGCAGCGGGGGGGGGGACGGACGGTTCGAAAAACTGTTTTTT
TRBV7-9	.	.	TRBJ2-4	CASSPSSGNIQYF	TGTGCCAGCAGCCCCAGCTCGGGGAACATTCAGTACTTC
TRBV12-3/TRBV12-4	TRBD1	few	TRBJ1-1	CASSLFPGQGNTEAFF	TGTGCCAGCAGTCTCTTCCCGGGACAGGGTAACACTGAAGCTTTCTTT
TRBV6-5	.	.	TRBJ1-1	CASSSGRGAFF	TGTGCCAGCAGTTCTGGACGGGGAGCTTTCTTT
TRBV20-1	TRBD2	few	TRBJ2-1	CSATSSGGGYNEQFF	TGCAGTGCTACTTCTAGCGGGGGCGGCTACAATGAGCAGTTCTTC
TRBV7-3	TRBD1	many	TRBJ2-2	CASSPTPGQGSGELFF	TGTGCCAGCAGCCCCACACCGGGACAGGGGTCCGGGGAGCTGTTTTTT
TRBV29-1	.	.	TRBJ1-1	CSVADTNTEAFF	TGCAGCGTAGCGGACACGAACACTGAAGCTTTCTTT
TRBV18	TRBD2	.	TRBJ2-3	CASSRKEIAGYTDTQYF	TGTGCCAGCTCACGGAAAGAAATAGCGGGCTACACAGATACGCAGTATTTT
TRBV7-8	.	.	TRBJ1-4	CASSLSGGANERLFF	TGTGCCAGCAGCTTATCGGGAGGGGCCAATGAAAGACTGTTTTTT
TRBV12-3/TRBV12-4	.	.	TRBJ2-1	CASSLVGPAYNEQFF	TGTGCCAGCAGTTTGGTAGGGCCGGCCTACAATGAGCAGTTCTTC
TRBV14	.	.	TRBJ1-1	CASSQSLGTEAFF	TGTGCCAGCAGCCAAAGTCTGGGCACTGAAGCTTTCTTT
TRBV7-3	TRBD1	.	TRBJ2-7	CASSLNGQGAGEQYF	TGTGCCAGCAGCTTAAATGGACAGGGGGCTGGCGAGCAGTACTTC
TRBV6-5	.	.	TRBJ2-5	CASSYSRNQETQYF	TGTGCCAGCAGTTACTCGCGGAACCAAGAGACCCAGTACTTC
TRBV6-6	TRBD1	.	TRBJ1-5	CASSSRTGFSNQPQHF	TGTGCCAGCAGTTCCCGGACAGGCTTTAGCAATCAGCCCCAGCATTTT
TRBV6-5	.	.	TRBJ2-5	CASSYSQIQETQYF	TGTGCCAGCAGTTACTCCCAGATTCAAGAGACCCAGTACTTC
TRBV12-3/TRBV12-4	.	few	TRBJ2-1	CASSGPSPFYNEQFF	TGTGCCAGCAGCGGACCATCACCTTTCTACAATGAGCAGTTCTTC
TRBV27	.	once	TRBJ2-5	CASSLFAGWEETQYF	TGTGCCAGCAGTTTGTTTGCGGGGTGGGAAGAGACCCAGTACTTC
TRBV7-2	.	few	TRBJ1-1	CASSFDTKAEAFF	TGTGCCAGCAGCTTCGACACGAAGGCTGAAGCTTTCTTT
TRBV6-2/TRBV6-3	TRBD1	.	TRBJ1-1	CASRTGGRGNTEAFF	TGTGCCAGCAGAACAGGGGGCAGGGGGAACACTGAAGCTTTCTTT
TRBV7-2	.	.	TRBJ1-2	CASTFAGWGHGYTF	TGTGCCAGCACCTTCGCCGGCTGGGGTCATGGCTACACCTTC
TRBV7-8	.	.	TRBJ1-5	CASSLDRVQPQHF	TGTGCCAGCAGCTTAGACAGGGTACAGCCCCAGCATTTT
TRBV19	.	.	TRBJ2-2	CASMRAGVNTGELFF	TGTGCCAGTATGAGGGCAGGAGTGAACACCGGGGAGCTGTTTTTT
TRBV2	.	.	TRBJ2-2	CASRAQGPNTGELFF	TGTGCCAGCAGGGCACAGGGACCGAACACCGGGGAGCTGTTTTTT
TRBV5-4	.	.	TRBJ1-1	CASSLGTRRNTEAFF	TGTGCCAGCAGCTTGGGCACGCGGCGGAACACTGAAGCTTTCTTT
TRBV20-1	.	.	TRBJ1-5	CSARDLVGADYSNQPQHF	TGCAGTGCTAGAGATCTAGTGGGGGCGGACTATAGCAATCAGCCCCAGCATTTT
TRBV6-1	.	.	TRBJ1-5	CASSGDRGAGQPQHF	TGTGCCAGCAGTGGCGACCGGGGGGCTGGTCAGCCCCAGCATTTT
TRBV2	.	.	TRBJ1-2	CASSEARWGGPLTF	TGTGCCAGCAGTGAAGCCCGATGGGGGGGACCCCTAACCTTC
TRBV2	.	.	TRBJ2-6	CASRYTNSGANVLTF	TGTGCCAGCAGATACACGAACTCTGGGGCCAACGTCCTGACTTTC
TRBV18	.	many	TRBJ2-5	CASSPGQFQETQYF	TGTGCCAGCAGCCCAGGGCAGTTCCAAGAGACCCAGTACTTC
TRBV15	.	.	TRBJ2-3	CATSRDPGSRTDTQYF	TGTGCCACCAGCAGAGATCCTGGTTCCCGGACAGATACGCAGTATTTT
TRBV5-4	TRBD1	.	TRBJ2-1	CASSRGQLYNEQFF	TGTGCCAGCAGCAGGGGACAGTTATACAATGAGCAGTTCTTC
TRBV12-3/TRBV12-4	.	.	TRBJ1-1	CASSLSYEAFF	TGTGCCAGCAGTTTAAGTTATGAAGCTTTCTTT
TRBV5-4	TRBD1	few	TRBJ2-2	CASSGDRVTGELFF	TGTGCCAGCAGCGGGGACAGAGTCACCGGGGAGCTGTTTTTT
TRBV25-1	TRBD2	.	TRBJ2-7	CASSVASGGYEQYF	TGTGCCAGCAGTGTAGCTAGCGGGGGCTACGAGCAGTACTTC
TRBV5-6	.	few	TRBJ2-7	CASSRGVWAYEQYF	TGTGCCAGCAGCCGGGGAGTGTGGGCCTACGAGCAGTACTTC
TRBV20-1	.	.	TRBJ1-5	CSASKQVNQPQHF	TGCAGTGCTAGTAAGCAGGTGAATCAGCCCCAGCATTTT
TRBV7-2	.	many	TRBJ2-2	CASSAGQTGELFF	TGTGCCAGCAGCGCCGGACAGACCGGGGAGCTGTTTTTT
TRBV7-2	.	many	TRBJ1-4	CASSLRMAKNEKLFF	TGTGCCAGCAGCCTTCGAATGGCGAAAAATGAAAAACTGTTTTTT
TRBV12-3/TRBV12-4	TRBD1	.	TRBJ2-5	CASLGDSQETQYF	TGTGCCAGCCTGGGGGACAGTCAAGAGACCCAGTACTTC
TRBV7-3	.	.	TRBJ2-3	CASSADSRGTDTQYF	TGTGCCAGCAGCGCTGACTCGCGAGGCACAGATACGCAGTATTTT
TRBV7-2	.	few	TRBJ2-5	CASSSTYKTQYF	TGTGCCAGCAGCTCTACCTACAAGACCCAGTACTTC